This T cell receptor beta chain comes out of a study of post-analysis software for immune sequencing data. About the research overall: Multiple sclerosis in the patients followed relapsing-remitting, secondary progressive and progressive-relapsing courses.

Concerning this clonotype itself: Its antigen is unidentified.

Study-wide points: Strong co-clustering by F measure was seen for same-batch samples. Roughly 5 TRBV segments (TRBV5-6, TRBV5-1 and TRBV20-1 among them) occurred more frequently in patients than in controls. Multiple sclerosis patients had significantly lower normalized Chao1 diversity than controls.

Every TCR beta cDNA library bore unique molecular identifiers. Each sample of roughly 1 to 11 million input T cells yielded around 500,000 cDNA molecules, so each molecule approximated one T cell. Via MiXCR, TCRdb re-called the PCR reads, giving one row per CDR3 protein. The repertoire has approximately 150,000 distinct CDR3 sequences, approximately 30% of them found once; the top ten carry around 1.5%. CDR1 is MDHEN, CDR2 SYDVKM, per germline. The CDR3 is 12 residues long. The V and J ends lost 6 bases and 3 bases respectively, with 8 bases between them. The V gene is TRBV28, the J gene TRBJ1-2; D uncertain. Sequenced input: blood. This sequence originates from a girl aged 10 to 17 with multiple sclerosis. CDR3 loop: CASSSPDYGYTF. The DNA of the CDR3 is TGTGCCAGCAGCAGTCCTGACTATGGCTACACCTTC.